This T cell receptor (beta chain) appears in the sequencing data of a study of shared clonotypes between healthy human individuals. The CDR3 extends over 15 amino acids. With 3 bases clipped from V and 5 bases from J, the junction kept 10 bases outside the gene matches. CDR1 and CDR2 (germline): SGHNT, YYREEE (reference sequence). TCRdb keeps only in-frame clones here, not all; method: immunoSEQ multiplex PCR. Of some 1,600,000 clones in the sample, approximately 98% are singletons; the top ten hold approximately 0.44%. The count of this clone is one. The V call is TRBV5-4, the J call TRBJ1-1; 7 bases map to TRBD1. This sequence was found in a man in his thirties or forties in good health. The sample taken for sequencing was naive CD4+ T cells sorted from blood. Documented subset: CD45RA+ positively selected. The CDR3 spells CASSSTGRETTEAFF. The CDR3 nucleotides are TGTGCCAGCAGCTCGACAGGGAGGGAGACAACTGAAGCTTTCTTT.